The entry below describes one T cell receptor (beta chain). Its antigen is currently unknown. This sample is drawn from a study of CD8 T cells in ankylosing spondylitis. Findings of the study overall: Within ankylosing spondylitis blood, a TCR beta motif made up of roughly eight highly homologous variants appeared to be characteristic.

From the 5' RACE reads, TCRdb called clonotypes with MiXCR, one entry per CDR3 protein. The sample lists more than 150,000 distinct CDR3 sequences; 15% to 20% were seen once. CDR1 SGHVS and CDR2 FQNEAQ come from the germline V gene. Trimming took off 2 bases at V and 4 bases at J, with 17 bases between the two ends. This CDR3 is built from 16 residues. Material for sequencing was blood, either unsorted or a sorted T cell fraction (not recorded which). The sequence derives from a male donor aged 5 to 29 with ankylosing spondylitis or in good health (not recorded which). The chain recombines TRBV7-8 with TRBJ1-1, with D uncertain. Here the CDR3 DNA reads TGTGCCAGCAGCTTATATTTAAGTTCTGGTCTCACTGAAGCTTTCTTT. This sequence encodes CASSLYLSSGLTEAFF.